This T cell receptor (beta chain) was recovered during a study of T cells expressing NK-cell markers. At the level of the study: With respect to HCMV, most of the eight sequenced donors were seropositive, and one was seronegative. Study-level points and caveats: In a handful of donors, dominant NKG2C+ clonotypes were about 1.0-8% of CD8+ T cells. In a few donors, dominant clonotypes made up about 28.3-65% of CD3+CD56-NKG2C+ cells.

The cDNA for TCR beta came from 5'RACE template switching with UMIs. TCRdb reprocessed the 5' RACE reads, with one entry per CDR3 protein and no DNA. Its table records about 450,000 distinct CDR3 sequences. Germline CDR1 is SGHDN and CDR2 is FVKESK. The CDR3 extends over 18 amino acids. Comments on this clonotype: Its antigen is not known.

The TCR originated in a woman aged 18 to 75 in good health. Sequenced input: blood T cells: a sorted CD56 or NKG2C T cell subset, CD4+ or CD8+ T cells, or bulk PBMC T cells (not recorded which). V gene TRBV14 combines with J gene TRBJ2-7; TCRdb outputs TRBD2, but without DNA this stays unchecked. The CDR3 reads CASSTLAGGPRPPYEQYF.